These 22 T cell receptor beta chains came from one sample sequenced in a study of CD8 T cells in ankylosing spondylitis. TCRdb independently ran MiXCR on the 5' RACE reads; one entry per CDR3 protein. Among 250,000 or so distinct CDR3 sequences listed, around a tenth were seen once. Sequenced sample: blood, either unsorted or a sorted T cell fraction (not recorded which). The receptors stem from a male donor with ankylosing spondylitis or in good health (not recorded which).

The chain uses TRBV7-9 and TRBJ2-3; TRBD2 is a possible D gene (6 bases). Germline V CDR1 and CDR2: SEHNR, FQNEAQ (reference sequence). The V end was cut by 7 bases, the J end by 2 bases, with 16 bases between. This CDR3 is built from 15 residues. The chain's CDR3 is CASISEGLYTDTQYF. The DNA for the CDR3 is TGTGCCAGCATCAGCGAGGGACTCTACACAGATACGCAGTATTTT.

The CDR3 is CASSLVPGTDYGYTF. The CDR3 DNA reads TGTGCCAGCAGCTTAGTGCCGGGGACGGACTATGGCTACACCTTC. V gene TRBV7-2 combines with J gene TRBJ1-2; tentatively, D is TRBD1 (5 bases). Trimming removed 1 base from V and 3 bases from J, with 12 bases in between. The CDR3 consists of 15 residues. Germline V lookup: CDR1 SGHTA, CDR2 FQGNSA.

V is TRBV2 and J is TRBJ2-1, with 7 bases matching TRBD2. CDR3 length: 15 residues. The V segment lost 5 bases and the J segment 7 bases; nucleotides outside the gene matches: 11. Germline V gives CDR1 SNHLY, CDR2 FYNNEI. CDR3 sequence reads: CASSPRRGDANEQFF. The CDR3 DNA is TGTGCCAGCAGTCCTCGCCGGGGGGACGCGAATGAGCAGTTCTTC.

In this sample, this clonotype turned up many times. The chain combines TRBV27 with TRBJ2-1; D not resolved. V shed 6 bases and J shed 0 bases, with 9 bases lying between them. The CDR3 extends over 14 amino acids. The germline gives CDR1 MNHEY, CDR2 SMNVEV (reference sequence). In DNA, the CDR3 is TGTGCCAGCAGGAGTTCCAGCTCCTACAATGAGCAGTTCTTC. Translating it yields CASRSSSSYNEQFF.

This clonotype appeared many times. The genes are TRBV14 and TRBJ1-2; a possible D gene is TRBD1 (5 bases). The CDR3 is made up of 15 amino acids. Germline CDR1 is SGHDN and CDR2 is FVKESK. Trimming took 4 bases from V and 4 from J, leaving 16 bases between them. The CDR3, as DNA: TGTGCCAGCAGCCCAGCCCAGGGTAGACCCTATGGCTACACCTTC. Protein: CASSPAQGRPYGYTF.

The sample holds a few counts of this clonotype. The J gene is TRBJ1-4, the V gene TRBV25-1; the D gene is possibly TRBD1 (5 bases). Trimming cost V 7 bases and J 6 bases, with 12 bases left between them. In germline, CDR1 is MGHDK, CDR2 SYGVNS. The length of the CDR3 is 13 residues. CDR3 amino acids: CASMRGSDEKLFF. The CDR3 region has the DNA TGTGCCAGCATGCGGGGGAGCGATGAAAAACTGTTTTTT.

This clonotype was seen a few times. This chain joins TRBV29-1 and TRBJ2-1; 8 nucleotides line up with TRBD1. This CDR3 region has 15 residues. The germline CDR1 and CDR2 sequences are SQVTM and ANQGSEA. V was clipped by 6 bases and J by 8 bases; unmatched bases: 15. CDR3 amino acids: CSVAGGAGGWDEQFF. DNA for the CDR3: TGCAGCGTCGCGGGTGGGGCAGGGGGCTGGGATGAGCAGTTCTTC.

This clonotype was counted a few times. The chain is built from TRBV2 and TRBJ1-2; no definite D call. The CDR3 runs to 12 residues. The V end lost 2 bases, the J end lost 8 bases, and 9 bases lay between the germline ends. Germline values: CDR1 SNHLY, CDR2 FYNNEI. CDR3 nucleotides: TGTGCCAGCAGTGAATTGGTCGGGGGCTACACCTTC. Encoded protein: CASSELVGGYTF.

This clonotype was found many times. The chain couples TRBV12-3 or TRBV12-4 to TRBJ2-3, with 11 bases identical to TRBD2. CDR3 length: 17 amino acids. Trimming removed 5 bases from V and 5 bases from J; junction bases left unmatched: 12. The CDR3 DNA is TGTGCCAGCAGTAAAACTAGCGGGAGAATGAATCAAGATACGCAGTATTTT. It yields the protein CASSKTSGRMNQDTQYF.

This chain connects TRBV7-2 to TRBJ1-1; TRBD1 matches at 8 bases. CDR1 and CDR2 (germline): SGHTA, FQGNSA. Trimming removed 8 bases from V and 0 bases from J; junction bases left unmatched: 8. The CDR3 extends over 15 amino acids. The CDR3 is CASRWTGRMNTEAFF. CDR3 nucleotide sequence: TGTGCCAGCCGGTGGACAGGGAGAATGAACACTGAAGCTTTCTTT.

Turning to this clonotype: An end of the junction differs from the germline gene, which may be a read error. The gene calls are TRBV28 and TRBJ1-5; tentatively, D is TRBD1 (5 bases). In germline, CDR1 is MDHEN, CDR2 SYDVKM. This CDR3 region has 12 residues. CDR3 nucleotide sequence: TGTACCAGCAGGACACCTAATCAGCCCCAGCATTTT. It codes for CTSRTPNQPQHF.

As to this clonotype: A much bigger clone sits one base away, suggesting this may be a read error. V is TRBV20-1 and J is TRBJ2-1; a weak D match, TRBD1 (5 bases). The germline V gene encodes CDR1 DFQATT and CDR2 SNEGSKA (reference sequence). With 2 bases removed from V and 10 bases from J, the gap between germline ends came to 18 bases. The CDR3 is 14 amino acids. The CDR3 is CSARPSHRTQEQFF. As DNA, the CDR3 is TGCAGTGCTAGACCTTCTCACAGGACGCAAGAGCAGTTCTTC.

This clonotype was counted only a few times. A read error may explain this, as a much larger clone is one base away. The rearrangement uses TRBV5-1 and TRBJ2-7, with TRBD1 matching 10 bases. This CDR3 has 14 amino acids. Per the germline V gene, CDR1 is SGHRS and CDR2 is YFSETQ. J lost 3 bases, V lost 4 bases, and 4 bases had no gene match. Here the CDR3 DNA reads TGCGCCAGCAGCGCCGGGACAGGGGTCTACGAGCAGTACTTC. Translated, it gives CASSAGTGVYEQYF.

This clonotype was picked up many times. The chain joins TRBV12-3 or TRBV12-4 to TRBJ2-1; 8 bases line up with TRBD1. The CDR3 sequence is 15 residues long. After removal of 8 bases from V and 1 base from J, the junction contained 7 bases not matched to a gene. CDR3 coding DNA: TGTGCCAGCGATACCCGACAGGGGTCCTACAATGAGCAGTTCTTC. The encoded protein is CASDTRQGSYNEQFF.

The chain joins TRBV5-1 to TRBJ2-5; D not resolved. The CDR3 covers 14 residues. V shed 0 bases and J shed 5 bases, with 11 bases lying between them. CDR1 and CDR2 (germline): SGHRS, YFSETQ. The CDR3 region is CASSLETIRETQYF. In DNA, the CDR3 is TGCGCCAGCAGCTTGGAAACGATCCGGGAGACCCAGTACTTC.

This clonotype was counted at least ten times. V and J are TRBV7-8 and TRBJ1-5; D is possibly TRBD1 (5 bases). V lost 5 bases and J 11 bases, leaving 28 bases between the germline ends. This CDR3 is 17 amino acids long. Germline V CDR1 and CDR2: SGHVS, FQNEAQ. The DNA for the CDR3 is TGTGCCAGCAGCAGTGGGAGAGACAGACCCGGATTGAGGACCCAGCATTTT. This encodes CASSSGRDRPGLRTQHF.

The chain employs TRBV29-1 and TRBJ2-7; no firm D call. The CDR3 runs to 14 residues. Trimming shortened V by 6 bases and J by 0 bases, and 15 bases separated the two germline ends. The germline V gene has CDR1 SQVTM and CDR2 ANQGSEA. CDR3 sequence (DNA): TGCAGCGTCGAGAATAAGGACGGCTCCTACGAGCAGTACTTC. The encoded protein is CSVENKDGSYEQYF.

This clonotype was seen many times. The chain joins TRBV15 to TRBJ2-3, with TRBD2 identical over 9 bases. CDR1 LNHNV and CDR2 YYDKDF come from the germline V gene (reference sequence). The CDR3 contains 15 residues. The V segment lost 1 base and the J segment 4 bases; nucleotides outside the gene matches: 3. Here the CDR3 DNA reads TGTGCCACCAGCAGAGGGACTAGCGTAGCAGATACGCAGTATTTT. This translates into CATSRGTSVADTQYF.

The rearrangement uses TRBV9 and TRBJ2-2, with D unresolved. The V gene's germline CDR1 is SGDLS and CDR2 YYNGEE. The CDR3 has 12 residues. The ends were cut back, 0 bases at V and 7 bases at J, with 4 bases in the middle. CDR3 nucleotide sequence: TGTGCCAGCAGCGTAGATCACGGGGAGCTGTTTTTT. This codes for CASSVDHGELFF.

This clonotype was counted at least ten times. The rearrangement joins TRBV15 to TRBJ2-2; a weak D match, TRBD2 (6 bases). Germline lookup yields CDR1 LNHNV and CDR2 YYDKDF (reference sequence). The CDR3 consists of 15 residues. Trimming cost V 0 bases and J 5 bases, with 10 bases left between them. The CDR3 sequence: CATSRDGGGTGELFF. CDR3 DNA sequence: TGTGCCACCAGCAGAGATGGTGGGGGGACCGGGGAGCTGTTTTTT.

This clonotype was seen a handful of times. The CDR3 nucleotides read TGCAGTGCCTCTGAGGACAGCTACGAGCAGTACTTC. It codes for CSASEDSYEQYF. This sequence joins TRBV20-1 and TRBJ2-7; a weak D match, TRBD1 (6 bases). The CDR3 consists of 12 residues. V lost 6 bases and J lost 3, with 12 bases in between. Germline loops: CDR1 DFQATT, CDR2 SNEGSKA (reference sequence).

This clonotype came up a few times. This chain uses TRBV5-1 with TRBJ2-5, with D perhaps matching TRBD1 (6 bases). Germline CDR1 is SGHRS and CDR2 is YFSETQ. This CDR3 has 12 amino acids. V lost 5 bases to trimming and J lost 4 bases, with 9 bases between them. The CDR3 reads CASRRGRETQYF. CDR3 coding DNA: TGCGCCAGCAGAAGGGGGAGAGAGACCCAGTACTTC.